This T cell receptor beta chain is from a study of cytomegalovirus exposure and HLA in healthy donors. Study results and limitations: Some V segments, including TRBV6-2 and TRBV6-3, were excluded as indistinguishable.

As concerns this clone: What it binds is not known. One junction end disagrees with the germline gene, perhaps due to a read error.

Germline V gives CDR1 SGHTS, CDR2 YDEGEE. The CDR3 is 15 residues long. Primers for the PCR totalled 60 Vbeta and 13 Jbeta. Repertoires were generated with immunoSEQ multiplex PCR, while TCRdb's copy carries only in-frame clones and drops some. The data contain 90,000 or so clones, roughly 82% of them singletons. The sequence was obtained from a man in his thirties or forties in good health and CMV-seropositive. The chain recombines TRBV5-8 with TRBJ2-1; TRBD2 aligns across 10 bases. Sequencing input: PBMCs. The CDR3 here is CASSEEVGAGGPQLF. CDR3 DNA: TGTGCCAGCAGCGAGGAAGTGGGAGCGGGAGGGCCACAACTCTTC.